What follows describes a single T cell receptor beta chain. Its specificity is unknown. Its ends do not fully match the called genes, so a read error is possible. The assay, immunoSEQ v3.0, was run at survey level. Sequencing used immunoSEQ multiplex PCR; TCRdb keeps in-frame clones, though not all of them. This table has approximately 24,000 clones, about 95% appearing once. This specimen comes from a study of long-term antiretroviral therapy in people with HIV. The length of the CDR3 is 15 residues. Looked up from germline, CDR1 is LGHNA and CDR2 is YSLEER. Findings of the study overall: The ART regimens used between the mid-2000s and the late 2010s may be less effective than current ones. Clonal populations expanded prior to ART predominated within the repertoire at all time points.

The chain couples TRBV4-3 to TRBJ2-7; the match to TRBD2 covers 9 bases. The source of this sequence is a woman aged 50 to 65 with HIV. This sample comprised unsorted PBMCs, obtained about 5 years after starting antiretroviral therapy. The CDR3 reads CASNQVAGASYEQYF. CDR3 bases: TGCGCCAGCAACCAAGTAGCGGGAGCTTCCTACGAGCAGTACTTC.